Sequencing of this TCR beta chain was carried out in a study of breast tumors, draining lymph nodes, adjacent tissues (TCRdb year 2016). About the study as a whole: In breast cancer patients, the study compared the TCR beta repertoires of tumor, adjacent nontumor tissue and axillary lymph nodes. The study aimed to assess the relationships and possible T-cell exchange between tumor, surrounding tissue and draining lymph node repertoires in human breast cancer. General study outcomes and caveats: In luminal-like breast cancer, tumor and nontumor tissue repertoires resembled each other significantly more than in basal-like breast cancer. T-cell repertoire diversity in tumors was found to be lower than in lymph nodes but higher than in nontumor tissue, and preferential V and J gene usage was observed. The data were considered consistent with the idea that most tumor T cells come from the lymph node and then expand in tumor tissue. Rather than being directly demonstrated, the conclusion that tumor T cells originate in lymph nodes was presented as consistent with a hypothesis.

Lymph node samples came from the axillary draining lymph nodes of breast cancer patients. The CDR3 spans 15 residues, from the cysteine through the phenylalanine. The only DNA kept is the CDR3, 45 bases in frame from the first base. From a lookup of the germline V gene, CDR1 and CDR2 are SGHAT and FQNNGV. Relative to germline, V is missing 1 base and J is missing 2 bases, with 4 bases of the junction outside any gene match. In this sample, this clonotype turned up a few times. What this receptor recognizes is not known. This sequence may be a read error, since a much larger clone differs from it by one base. For sequencing, an Illumina HiSeq 2000 was employed. Multiplex PCR amplification was used to generate the TCR beta chain libraries. High-throughput sequencing was used to analyze the amplified TCR beta chain products. TCRdb applied fastp at Q25 and MiXCR to the public reads, then kept only in-frame beta chains. CDR3 protein sequences are deduplicated, and each keeps its most common genes and DNA. The sample table records under 250,000 distinct CDR3 sequences; about 32% of these occur just once. Around 1.4% of the sample comes from the top ten.

Sample: axillary lymph node tissue. The sequence came from a female donor with breast cancer. Some clones in this sample may be carry-over from other donors' samples. The rearrangement combines TRBV11-2 with TRBJ2-7; a stretch of 8 junction bases matches TRBD2. The CDR3 reads as follows: CASSLGSGATYEQYF. The DNA sequence reads TGTGCCAGCAGCTTAGGTAGCGGGGCTACCTACGAGCAGTACTTC.